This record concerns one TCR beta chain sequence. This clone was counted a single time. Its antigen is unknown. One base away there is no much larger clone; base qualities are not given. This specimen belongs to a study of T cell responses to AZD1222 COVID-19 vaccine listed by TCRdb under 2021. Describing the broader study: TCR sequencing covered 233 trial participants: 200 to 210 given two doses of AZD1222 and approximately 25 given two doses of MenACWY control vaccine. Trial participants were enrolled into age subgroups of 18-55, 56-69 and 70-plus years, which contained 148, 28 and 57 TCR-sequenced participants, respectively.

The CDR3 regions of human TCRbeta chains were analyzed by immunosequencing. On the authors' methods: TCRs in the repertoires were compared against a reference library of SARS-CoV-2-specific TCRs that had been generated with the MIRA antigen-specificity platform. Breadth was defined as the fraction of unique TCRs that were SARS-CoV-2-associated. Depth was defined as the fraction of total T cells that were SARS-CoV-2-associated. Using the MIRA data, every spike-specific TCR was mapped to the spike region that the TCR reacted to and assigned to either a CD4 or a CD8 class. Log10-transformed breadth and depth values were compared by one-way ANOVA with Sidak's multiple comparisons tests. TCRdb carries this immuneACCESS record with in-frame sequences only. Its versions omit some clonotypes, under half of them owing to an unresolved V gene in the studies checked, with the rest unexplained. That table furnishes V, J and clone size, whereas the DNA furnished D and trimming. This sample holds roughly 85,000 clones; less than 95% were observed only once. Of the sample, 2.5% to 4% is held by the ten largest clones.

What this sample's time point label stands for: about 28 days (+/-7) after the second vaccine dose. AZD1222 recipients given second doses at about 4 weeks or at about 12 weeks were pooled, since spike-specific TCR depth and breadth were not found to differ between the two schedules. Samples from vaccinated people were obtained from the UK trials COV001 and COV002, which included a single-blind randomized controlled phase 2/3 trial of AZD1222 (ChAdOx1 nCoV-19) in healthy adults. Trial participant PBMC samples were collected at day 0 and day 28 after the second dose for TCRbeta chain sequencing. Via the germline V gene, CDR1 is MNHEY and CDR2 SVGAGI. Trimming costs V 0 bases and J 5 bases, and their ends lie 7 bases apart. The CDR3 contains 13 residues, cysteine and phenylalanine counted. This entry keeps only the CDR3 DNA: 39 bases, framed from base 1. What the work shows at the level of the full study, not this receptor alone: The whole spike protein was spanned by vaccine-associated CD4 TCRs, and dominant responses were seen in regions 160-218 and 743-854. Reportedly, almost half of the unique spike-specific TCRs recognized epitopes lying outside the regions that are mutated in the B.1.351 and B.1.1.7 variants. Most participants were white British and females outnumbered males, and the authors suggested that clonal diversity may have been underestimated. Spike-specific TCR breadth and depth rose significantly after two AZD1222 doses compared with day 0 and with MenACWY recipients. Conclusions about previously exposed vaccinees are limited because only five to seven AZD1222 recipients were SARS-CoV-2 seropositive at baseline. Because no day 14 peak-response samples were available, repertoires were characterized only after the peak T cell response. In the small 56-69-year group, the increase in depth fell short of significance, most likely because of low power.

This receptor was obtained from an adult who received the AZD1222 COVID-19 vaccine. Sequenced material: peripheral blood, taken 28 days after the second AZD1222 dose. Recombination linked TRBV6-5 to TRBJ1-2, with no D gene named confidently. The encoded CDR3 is CASSYSGLYGYTF. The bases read TGTGCCAGCAGTTACTCCGGCCTATATGGCTACACCTTC.